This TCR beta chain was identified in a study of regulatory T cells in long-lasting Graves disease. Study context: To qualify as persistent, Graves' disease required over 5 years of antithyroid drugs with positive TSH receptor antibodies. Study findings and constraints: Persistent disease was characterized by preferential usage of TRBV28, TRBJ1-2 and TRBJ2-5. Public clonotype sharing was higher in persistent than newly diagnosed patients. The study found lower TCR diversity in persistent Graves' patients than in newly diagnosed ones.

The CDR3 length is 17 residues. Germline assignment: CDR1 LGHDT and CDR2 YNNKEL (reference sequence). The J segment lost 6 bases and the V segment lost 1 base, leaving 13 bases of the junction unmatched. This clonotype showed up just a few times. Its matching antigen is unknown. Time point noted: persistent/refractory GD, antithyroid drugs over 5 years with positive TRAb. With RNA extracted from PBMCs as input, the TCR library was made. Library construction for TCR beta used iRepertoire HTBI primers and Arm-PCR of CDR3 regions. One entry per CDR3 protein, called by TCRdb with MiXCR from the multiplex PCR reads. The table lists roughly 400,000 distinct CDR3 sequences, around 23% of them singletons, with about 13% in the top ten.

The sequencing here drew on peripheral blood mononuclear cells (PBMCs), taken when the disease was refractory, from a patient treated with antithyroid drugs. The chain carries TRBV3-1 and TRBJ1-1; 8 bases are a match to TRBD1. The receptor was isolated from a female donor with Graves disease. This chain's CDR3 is CASSQVARRAGGPEAFF. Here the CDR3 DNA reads TGTGCCAGCAGCCAAGTCGCGAGGCGAGCAGGGGGCCCTGAAGCTTTCTTT. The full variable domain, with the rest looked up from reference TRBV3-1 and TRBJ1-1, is DTAVSQTPKYLVTQMGNDKSIKCEQNLGHDTMYWYKQDSKKFLKIMFSYNNKELIINETVPNRFSPKSPDKAHLNLHINSLELGDSAVYFCASSQVARRAGGPEAFFGQGTRLTVV.